Following are 19 T cell receptor beta chains from one sample sequenced in a study of shared clonotypes between healthy human individuals. The assay was immunoSEQ multiplex PCR, and TCRdb's table has in-frame clones only and misses some. The sample holds millions of clones, over 85% seen once. Sequenced sample: naive CD4+ T cells sorted from blood. The subset was: CD45RA+ positively selected. Source of these receptors: a man younger than 35 in good health.

This rearrangement joins TRBV5-1 to TRBJ1-6; TRBD1 matches at 10 bases. The CDR3 totals 15 residues. Germline trimming cut 3 bases from V and 8 bases from J; bases unmatched to any gene: 5. Per the germline V gene, CDR1 is SGHRS and CDR2 is YFSETQ. CDR3 DNA: TGCGCCAGCAGCTACGGACAGGGGGGCGATTCACCCCTCCACTTT. Amino acid sequence: CASSYGQGGDSPLHF.

The V call is TRBV27, the J call TRBJ2-1, with 9 bases matching TRBD2. From germline, CDR1 is MNHEY and CDR2 SMNVEV (reference sequence). J lost 6 bases, V lost 3 bases, and 6 bases had no gene match. The CDR3 sequence is 15 residues long. CDR3 loop: CASSFYSGRPNEQFF. CDR3 bases: TGTGCCAGCAGTTTTTACAGCGGGAGGCCCAATGAGCAGTTCTTC.

The chain couples TRBV5-1 to TRBJ2-1; perhaps TRBD1 as D (5 bases). The germline V gene has CDR1 SGHRS and CDR2 YFSETQ. This CDR3 comprises 15 residues. Trimming left V 0 bases short and J 6 bases short, with 13 bases between. CDR3 nucleotides: TGCGCCAGCAGCTTGGAAGGGGTATCTTTCAATGAGCAGTTCTTC. This encodes CASSLEGVSFNEQFF.

V and J are TRBV2 and TRBJ2-2; the match to TRBD2 covers 8 bases. The CDR3 contains 16 residues. Germline CDR1 is SNHLY and CDR2 is FYNNEI. V trimming: 6 bases; J trimming: 0 bases; junction bases outside the gene matches: 6. CDR3 region: CASRSTSGSNTGELFF. DNA for the CDR3: TGTGCCAGCAGGAGCACTAGCGGTTCGAACACCGGGGAGCTGTTTTTT.

V is TRBV2 and J is TRBJ2-7; perhaps TRBD1 as D (5 bases). The CDR3 sequence is 15 residues long. The germline V gene has CDR1 SNHLY and CDR2 FYNNEI. V lost 4 bases to trimming and J lost 2 bases, with 15 bases between them. The DNA for the CDR3 is TGTGCCAGCAGTGCGCAGGGCAGGGTGGCCTACGAGCAGTACTTC. This sequence encodes CASSAQGRVAYEQYF.

The chain uses TRBV10-3 and TRBJ2-3; tentatively, D is TRBD1 (6 bases). This CDR3 comprises 14 residues. The V end was cut by 5 bases, the J end by 0 bases, with 9 bases between. Germline V gene lookup returns CDR1 ENHRY and CDR2 SYGVKD. The CDR3 here is CAISQGRSTDTQYF. The CDR3 region has the DNA TGTGCCATCAGTCAGGGGCGCAGCACAGATACGCAGTATTTT.

V and J are TRBV4-2 and TRBJ2-7, with TRBD1 identical over 12 bases. The CDR3 runs 13 residues. Germline CDR1 is LGHNA and CDR2 is YNFKEQ. V gave up 4 bases and J gave up 6 bases; unmatched junction bases: 1. The CDR3 bases are TGTGCCAGCAGCCGGGACAGGGGGCTCGAGCAGTACTTC. Protein: CASSRDRGLEQYF.

The V call is TRBV6-1, the J call TRBJ1-2; D perhaps matches TRBD1 (5 bases). Germline loops: CDR1 MNHNS, CDR2 SASEGT. The V end was cut by 6 bases, the J end by 5 bases, with 10 bases between. The CDR3 is 12 amino acids. The CDR3 DNA is TGTGCCAGCAGCCTCGGGGGATATGGCTACACCTTC. Translation: CASSLGGYGYTF.

The sample holds one count of this clone. This sequence joins TRBV6-5 and TRBJ1-1, with D perhaps TRBD1 (5 bases). Germline loops: CDR1 MNHEY, CDR2 SVGAGI. With 4 bases removed from V and 2 bases from J, the gap between germline ends came to 11 bases. The CDR3 sequence is 14 residues long. In nucleotides, the CDR3 is TGTGCCAGCAGTTCCTCAGGGTTTAACACTGAAGCTTTCTTT. Its translation: CASSSSGFNTEAFF.

This sequence joins TRBV5-1 and TRBJ2-5; maybe TRBD2 (6 bases). Germline loops: CDR1 SGHRS, CDR2 YFSETQ. CDR3 size: 15 residues. V dropped 4 bases and J dropped 0 bases, with 13 bases sitting between them. DNA for the CDR3: TGCGCCAGCAGCCGTAGCGGTCTGTACCAAGAGACCCAGTACTTC. Its translation is CASSRSGLYQETQYF.

This clone has only one observation. The chain carries TRBV9 and TRBJ2-5; the D gene could be TRBD1 or TRBD2 (5 bases each). The length of the CDR3 is 14 residues. The V end lost 0 bases, the J end lost 5 bases, and 11 bases lay between the germline ends. Per the germline V gene, CDR1 is SGDLS and CDR2 is YYNGEE. CDR3 region: CASSVGPEGETQYF. CDR3 coding DNA: TGTGCCAGCAGCGTAGGTCCCGAGGGGGAGACCCAGTACTTC.

The chain is built from TRBV19 and TRBJ1-1, with 8 positions matching TRBD1. This CDR3 is 17 amino acids long. J lost 1 base, V lost 3 bases, and 10 bases had no gene match. Germline V gives CDR1 LNHDA, CDR2 SQIVND (reference sequence). The CDR3 loop is CASSIPATDRENTEAFF. The CDR3 DNA reads as TGTGCCAGTAGTATCCCCGCAACGGACAGGGAGAACACTGAAGCTTTCTTT.

The V and J genes are TRBV10-3 and TRBJ2-3; the match to TRBD2 covers 9 bases. The germline CDR1 and CDR2 sequences are ENHRY and SYGVKD. This CDR3 is built from 16 residues. Germline trimming cut 0 bases from V and 3 bases from J; bases unmatched to any gene: 4. The CDR3 bases are TGTGCCATCAGTGAGTCAGTAGCGGGAGTGACAGATACGCAGTATTTT. Translating it yields CAISESVAGVTDTQYF.

J is TRBJ2-3 and V is TRBV15; a possible D gene is TRBD2 (6 bases). V was trimmed by 4 bases and J by 2 bases, leaving 13 bases between them. This CDR3 has 15 residues. The germline V gene encodes CDR1 LNHNV and CDR2 YYDKDF (reference sequence). CDR3 nucleotides: TGTGCCACCAGCAAGCAGGCGGGGACCACAGATACGCAGTATTTT. Encoded protein: CATSKQAGTTDTQYF.

CDR3 DNA sequence: TGTGCCAGCAGTTCGGTACAGGGAGACGAGCAGTACTTC. The encoded protein is CASSSVQGDEQYF. The chain couples TRBV28 to TRBJ2-7; D perhaps matches TRBD1 (6 bases). V lost 4 bases and J lost 5, with 12 bases in between. Germline CDR1 is MDHEN and CDR2 is SYDVKM. The CDR3 length is 13 residues.

This chain connects TRBV5-4 to TRBJ2-1; D remains ambiguous. This CDR3 is 17 amino acids long. CDR1 and CDR2 from the germline V gene are SGHNT and YYREEE (reference sequence). V gave up 0 bases and J gave up 0 bases, with 13 bases separating them. CDR3 protein: CASSLGASGISYNEQFF. CDR3 bases: TGTGCCAGCAGCTTGGGAGCTTCGGGTATCTCCTACAATGAGCAGTTCTTC.

The chain has TRBV27 and TRBJ2-2, with 7 bases aligning to TRBD1. CDR3 length: 17 amino acids. Trimming at V came to 3 bases and at J to 6 bases, leaving 13 bases not matched to a gene. Germline V gene data show CDR1 as MNHEY and CDR2 as SMNVEV (reference sequence). The CDR3 sequence: CASSFRGSIMSAGELFF. The CDR3 bases are TGTGCCAGCAGTTTCAGGGGGTCAATAATGTCCGCCGGGGAGCTGTTTTTT.

This clone came up once. V gene TRBV5-8 combines with J gene TRBJ2-5; 7 bases are shared with TRBD2. The trim removed 6 bases at V and 1 base at J, leaving 9 bases unmatched. CDR3 length: 15 amino acids. Germline lookup yields CDR1 SGHTS and CDR2 YDEGEE. The CDR3, as DNA: TGTGCCAGCACCCCCGGGGGGTTCAGCCAAGAGACCCAGTACTTC. Protein product: CASTPGGFSQETQYF.

This clone showed up just a few times. The chain is built from TRBV2 and TRBJ1-5, with D possibly TRBD1 on 5 matching bases. CDR1 and CDR2 (germline): SNHLY, FYNNEI. CDR3 length: 14 residues. Trimming took off 8 bases at V and 2 bases at J, with 13 bases between the two ends. The CDR3 spells CASQVGGGNQPQHF. CDR3 nucleotide sequence: TGTGCCAGCCAGGTGGGGGGTGGCAATCAGCCCCAGCATTTT. Looking up the rest from reference TRBV2 and TRBJ1-5 gives the full variable domain: EPEVTQTPSHQVTQMGQEVILRCVPISNHLYFYWYRQILGQKVEFLVSFYNNEISEKSEIFDDQFSVERPDGSNFTLKIRSTKLEDSAMYFCASQVGGGNQPQHFGDGTRLSIL.